Reported below is one T cell receptor (beta chain). Its matching antigen is unknown. The data were obtained in a study of post-analysis software for immune sequencing data. General study results and limits: In patients, about 5 TRBV segments were more frequent than in controls, with TRBV5-6, TRBV5-1 and TRBV20-1 among them.

The CDR3 contains 15 residues. Trimming took off 5 bases at V and 1 base at J, with 13 bases between the two ends. CDR1 and CDR2 from the germline V gene are KGHDR and SFDVKD. TCR beta cDNA libraries had unique molecular identifiers. MiXCR, run by TCRdb on the PCR reads, gives a single entry per CDR3 protein. The sample holds 380,000 or so distinct CDR3 sequences, roughly 38% seen once. The sample was blood. The chain has TRBV24-1 and TRBJ2-5, with a tentative D call TRBD1 (5 bases). This sequence was found in a girl between 5 and 17 years old with multiple sclerosis. The CDR3 nucleotides read TGTGCCACCAGTGCCGTAACAGGCGTCCAAGAGACCCAGTACTTC. This translates into CATSAVTGVQETQYF.